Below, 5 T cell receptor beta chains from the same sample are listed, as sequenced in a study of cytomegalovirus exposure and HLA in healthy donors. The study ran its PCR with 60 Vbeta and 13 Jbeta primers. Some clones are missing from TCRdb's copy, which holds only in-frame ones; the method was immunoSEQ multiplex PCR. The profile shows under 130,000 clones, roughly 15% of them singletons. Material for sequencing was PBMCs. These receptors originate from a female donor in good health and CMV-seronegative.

The CDR3 DNA reads as TGTGCCTGGAGTTCGGGGAGCTATGGCTACACCTTC. Translated: CAWSSGSYGYTF. This chain joins TRBV30 and TRBJ1-2, with no clear D. This CDR3 comprises 12 residues. V was trimmed by 2 bases and J by 4 bases, leaving 8 bases between them. Germline V CDR1 and CDR2: GTSNPN, SVGIG (reference sequence).

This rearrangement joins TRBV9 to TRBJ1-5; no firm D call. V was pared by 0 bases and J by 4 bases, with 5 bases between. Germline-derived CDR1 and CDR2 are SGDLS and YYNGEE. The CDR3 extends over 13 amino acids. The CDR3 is CASSVETNQPQHF. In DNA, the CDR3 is TGTGCCAGCAGCGTAGAGACAAATCAGCCCCAGCATTTT.

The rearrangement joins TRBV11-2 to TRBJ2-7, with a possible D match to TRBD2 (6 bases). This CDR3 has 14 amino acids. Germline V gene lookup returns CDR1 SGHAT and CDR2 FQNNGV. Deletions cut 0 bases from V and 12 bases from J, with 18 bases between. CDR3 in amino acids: CASSLDVVGGGGYF. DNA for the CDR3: TGTGCCAGCAGCTTAGATGTGGTCGGGGGTGGGGGGTACTTC.

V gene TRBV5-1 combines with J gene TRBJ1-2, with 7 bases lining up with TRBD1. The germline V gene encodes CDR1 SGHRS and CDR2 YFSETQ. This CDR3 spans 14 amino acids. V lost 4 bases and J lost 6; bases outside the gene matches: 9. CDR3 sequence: CASSREGASDGYTF. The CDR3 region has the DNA TGCGCCAGCAGCCGGGAGGGGGCGTCGGATGGCTACACCTTC.

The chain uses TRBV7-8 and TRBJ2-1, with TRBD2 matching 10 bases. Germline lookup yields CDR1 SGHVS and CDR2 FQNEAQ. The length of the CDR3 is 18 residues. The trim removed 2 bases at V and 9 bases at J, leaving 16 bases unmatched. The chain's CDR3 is CASSLSGVVLAGVVEQFF. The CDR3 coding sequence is TGTGCCAGCAGCTTAAGCGGTGTGGTGCTAGCGGGAGTAGTTGAGCAGTTCTTC.